Each of the 23 T cell receptor beta chains below was sequenced from the same sample in a study of blood T cell repertoires in COVID-19. The table came from immunoSEQ multiplex PCR; TCRdb's copy has only in-frame clones and leaves some out. The data show about 94,000 clones, with about 80% seen just once and less than 20% held by the top ten. Sequencing was done on a sample of peripheral blood. These receptors were taken from a woman aged 80 or over with acute or convalescent COVID-19.

This clone has only a few counts. This chain joins TRBV19 and TRBJ1-5; 7 bases map to TRBD1. This CDR3 is 15 amino acids long. J was trimmed by 2 bases and V by 10 bases; bases with no gene match: 11. Germline CDR1 and CDR2: LNHDA and SQIVND (reference sequence). CDR3 protein: CATQGGRVGNQPQHF. DNA for the CDR3: TGTGCCACCCAAGGGGGCAGGGTTGGCAATCAGCCCCAGCATTTT.

CDR3: CASTDRVRGNTEAFF. The CDR3 coding sequence is TGTGCCAGCACCGACAGGGTTAGGGGGAACACTGAAGCTTTCTTT. V gene TRBV7-9 combines with J gene TRBJ1-1; 7 nucleotides match TRBD1. The J segment lost 1 base and the V segment lost 7 bases, leaving 9 bases of the junction unmatched. CDR3 length equals 15 residues. From germline, CDR1 is SEHNR and CDR2 FQNEAQ (reference sequence).

This chain links TRBV2 with TRBJ2-3, with TRBD1 identical over 8 bases. V lost 4 bases, J lost 0 bases, and 6 bases stayed unmatched. Germline lookup yields CDR1 SNHLY and CDR2 FYNNEI. The CDR3 consists of 16 residues. As DNA, the CDR3 is TGTGCCAGCAGTGTCGACAGGGGTACTAGCACAGATACGCAGTATTTT. It yields the protein CASSVDRGTSTDTQYF.

Note on this clone: The identical CDR3 is also encoded by other nucleotide sequences in the sample. The rearrangement uses TRBV19 and TRBJ1-3; 8 bases are shared with TRBD1. The CDR3 has 17 amino acids. V lost 3 bases and J lost 0; bases outside the gene matches: 7. Germline loops: CDR1 LNHDA, CDR2 SQIVND (reference sequence). CDR3 region: CASSIPGQASSGNTIYF. The CDR3 DNA reads TGTGCCAGTAGTATTCCGGGACAGGCATCCTCTGGAAACACCATATATTTT.

This clone was seen only a few times. The chain joins TRBV5-6 to TRBJ2-1, with 7 positions matching TRBD2. This CDR3 region has 15 residues. CDR1 is SGHDT, CDR2 YYEEEE, per germline. The ends lost 3 bases at V and 8 bases at J; junction bases unmatched: 11. DNA for the CDR3: TGTGCCAGCAGCTCGACAAGCGGGATTCCCTATGAGCAGTTCTTC. The encoded protein is CASSSTSGIPYEQFF.

The chain employs TRBV6-6 and TRBJ2-7, with 7 bases aligning to TRBD2. Germline V gives CDR1 MNHNY, CDR2 SVGAGI (reference sequence). The length of the CDR3 is 16 residues. After removal of 6 bases from V and 5 bases from J, the junction contained 16 bases not matched to a gene. CDR3: CASRYLPGGGRDEQYF. The CDR3 nucleotides read TGTGCCAGCAGGTATCTCCCGGGGGGAGGCAGGGACGAGCAGTACTTC.

This clone was seen more than once but under ten times. V and J are TRBV21-1 and TRBJ2-7; TRBD2 is the table's D call, not checked against the DNA. TRBV21-1 is a recognized pseudogene. This CDR3 has 18 amino acids. Here the CDR3 reads CASSNGQTSGGRSYEQYF. The CDR3 DNA reads TGTGCCAGCAGCAACGGACAGACTAGCGGGGGCCGCTCCTACGAGCAGTACTTC.

This clone appeared a single time. J is TRBJ2-3 and V is TRBV9; 9 bases align to TRBD2. CDR1 and CDR2 (germline): SGDLS, YYNGEE. The CDR3 totals 16 residues. The trim removed 4 bases at V and 0 bases at J, leaving 6 bases unmatched. The CDR3 coding sequence is TGTGCCAGCAGCACACGACTAGCGGAGAGCACAGATACGCAGTATTTT. Translating gives CASSTRLAESTDTQYF.

The CDR3 DNA reads as TGCGCCAGCAGCCAACTTCGGGACAGGGCGATCTATGGCTACACCTTC. Its protein product is CASSQLRDRAIYGYTF. This chain joins TRBV4-1 and TRBJ1-2, with 9 bases fitting TRBD1. V lost 2 bases to trimming and J lost 4 bases; unmatched junction nucleotides: 8. Germline-derived CDR1 and CDR2 are MGHRA and YSYEKL. The CDR3 covers 16 residues.

This clone was counted a few times. The chain joins TRBV2 to TRBJ2-3; possible D gene TRBD1, 5 bases. Trimming cost V 5 bases and J 10 bases, with 10 bases left between them. Per germline, CDR1 SNHLY and CDR2 FYNNEI. The CDR3 loop spans 11 amino acids. The CDR3 spells CASSSWGAQYF. DNA for the CDR3: TGTGCCAGCAGTAGCTGGGGCGCGCAGTATTTT. The full variable domain, its missing parts supplied by reference TRBV2 and TRBJ2-3, is EPEVTQTPSHQVTQMGQEVILRCVPISNHLYFYWYRQILGQKVEFLVSFYNNEISEKSEIFDDQFSVERPDGSNFTLKIRSTKLEDSAMYFCASSSWGAQYFGPGTRLTVL.

The chain employs TRBV6-5 and TRBJ1-2; TRBD1 matches at 7 bases. The CDR3 length is 13 residues. The J segment lost 8 bases and the V segment lost 7 bases, leaving 10 bases of the junction unmatched. CDR1 is MNHEY, CDR2 SVGAGI, per germline. The CDR3 region has the DNA TGTGCCAGCAAGAAAGAGGGGGCTTGGGGCTACACCTTC. Protein product: CASKKEGAWGYTF.

V usage is TRBV18 and J usage is TRBJ2-3; TRBD2 might be the D (7 bases). CDR3 length equals 16 residues. With 3 bases removed from V and 2 bases from J, the gap between germline ends came to 15 bases. Germline CDR1 and CDR2: KGHSH and LQKENI. For the CDR3, the DNA is TGTGCCAGCTCACCCGATCGGGGGGCAATCACAGATACGCAGTATTTT. It yields the protein CASSPDRGAITDTQYF. The complete variable domain, with remaining parts taken from reference TRBV18 and TRBJ2-3, reads NAGVMQNPRHLVRRRGQEARLRCSPMKGHSHVYWYRQLPEEGLKFMVYLQKENIIDESGMPKERFSAEFPKEGPSILRIQQVVRGDSAAYFCASSPDRGAITDTQYFGPGTRLTVL.

With regard to this clone: The same CDR3 arises from other DNA sequences in this sample as well. This chain uses TRBV5-1 with TRBJ1-2; no firm D call. The CDR3 sequence is 12 residues long. Looked up from germline, CDR1 is SGHRS and CDR2 is YFSETQ. V lost 4 bases and J 5 bases, leaving 9 bases between the germline ends. Here the CDR3 DNA reads TGCGCCAGCAGCCTCGTCGGTTATGGCTACACCTTC. The encoded protein is CASSLVGYGYTF. Combining the CDR3 with reference TRBV5-1 and TRBJ1-2 gives the whole variable domain KAGVTQTPRYLIKTRGQQVTLSCSPISGHRSVSWYQQTPGQGLQFLFEYFSETQRNKGNFPGRFSGRQFSNSRSEMNVSTLELGDSALYLCASSLVGYGYTFGSGTRLTVV.

This clone was seen only a few times. DNA of the CDR3: TGTGCCAGTAGTAAGACCCGGGGGGGGAATCAGCCCCAGCATTTT. Translated, it gives CASSKTRGGNQPQHF. This chain joins TRBV19 and TRBJ1-5; D is perhaps TRBD1 (5 bases). Germline CDR1 reads LNHDA; CDR2 reads SQIVND (reference sequence). The CDR3 runs 15 residues. The V gene lost 4 bases and the J gene lost 4 bases, with 14 bases spanning the gap.

V and J are TRBV30 and TRBJ2-5, with D possibly matching TRBD1 (8 bases). Germline loops: CDR1 GTSNPN, CDR2 SVGIG (reference sequence). This CDR3 has 15 amino acids. V gave up 5 bases and J gave up 4 bases, with 20 bases separating them. As DNA, the CDR3 is TGTGCCTGGGAAGGGACAGGCGCTAGCGGAGAGACCCAGTACTTC. It is translated as CAWEGTGASGETQYF.

The gene calls are TRBV7-2 and TRBJ2-7, with a tentative D call TRBD2 (5 bases). The CDR3 runs 16 residues. V lost 2 bases and J lost 8, with 22 bases in between. Germline loops: CDR1 SGHTA, CDR2 FQGNSA. This chain's CDR3 is CASSLPPPRGPTQQYF. As DNA, the CDR3 is TGTGCCAGCAGCTTACCGCCGCCGAGAGGGCCTACGCAGCAGTACTTC. Combining the CDR3 with reference TRBV7-2 and TRBJ2-7 gives the whole variable domain GAGVSQSPSNKVTEKGKDVELRCDPISGHTALYWYRQSLGQGLEFLIYFQGNSAPDKSGLPSDRFSAERTGGSVSTLTIQRTQQEDSAVYLCASSLPPPRGPTQQYFGPGTRLTVT.

V is TRBV4-2 and J is TRBJ1-2; D unclear. With 0 bases removed from V and 3 bases from J, the gap between germline ends came to 8 bases. The CDR3 contains 14 residues. Germline CDR1 LGHNA, CDR2 YNFKEQ. The CDR3: CASSQDLVDYGYTF. The DNA for the CDR3 is TGTGCCAGCAGCCAAGACCTAGTGGACTATGGCTACACCTTC.

The chain links TRBV5-4 to TRBJ1-2; D may be TRBD1 (5 bases). Germline V CDR1 and CDR2: SGHNT, YYREEE (reference sequence). CDR3 size: 13 residues. V lost 0 bases, J lost 7 bases, and 10 bases lay in between. The CDR3 spells CASSLVGGFGYTF. In DNA, the CDR3 is TGTGCCAGCAGCTTGGTGGGGGGGTTTGGCTACACCTTC.

The chain couples TRBV27 to TRBJ2-4; a weak D match, TRBD1 (5 bases). CDR1 MNHEY and CDR2 SMNVEV come from the germline V gene (reference sequence). V dropped 6 bases and J dropped 1 base, with 16 bases sitting between them. The CDR3 has 16 amino acids. CDR3 region: CASSQAQGRAKNIQYF. CDR3 sequence (DNA): TGTGCCAGCAGCCAAGCGCAGGGAAGGGCCAAAAACATTCAGTACTTC.

This sequence joins TRBV5-4 and TRBJ2-5; tentatively, D is TRBD1 (5 bases). Trimming pared 5 bases from V and 5 bases from J, leaving 10 bases between. Germline CDR1 SGHNT, CDR2 YYREEE (reference sequence). The length of the CDR3 is 12 residues. CDR3: CASSLNRETQYF. CDR3 bases: TGTGCCAGCAGTCTGAACAGGGAGACCCAGTACTTC. The full variable domain, in which reference TRBV5-4 and TRBJ2-5 provide the parts outside the CDR3, is ETGVTQSPTHLIKTRGQQVTLRCSSQSGHNTVSWYQQALGQGPQFIFQYYREEENGRGNFPPRFSGLQFPNYSSELNVNALELDDSALYLCASSLNRETQYFGPGTRLLVL.

The V gene is TRBV2, the J gene TRBJ1-5; 9 bases line up with TRBD1. The junction had 4 bases not matched to a gene; V was cut back by 8 bases and J by 2 bases. The V gene's germline CDR1 is SNHLY and CDR2 FYNNEI. The CDR3 totals 14 residues. The CDR3 sequence is CASYRDRGNQPQHF. The CDR3 bases are TGTGCCAGCTATCGGGACAGGGGCAATCAGCCCCAGCATTTT.

J is TRBJ2-2 and V is TRBV4-1, with TRBD1 matching over 8 bases. The CDR3 runs 16 residues. Germline CDR1 is MGHRA and CDR2 is YSYEKL. Losses at the gene ends were 2 bases for V and 5 bases for J; bases not matched to a gene: 7. CDR3 protein: CASSQRMDRETGELFF. CDR3 nucleotides: TGCGCCAGCAGCCAACGTATGGACAGGGAGACCGGGGAGCTGTTTTTT.

This chain links TRBV25-1 with TRBJ1-1, with TRBD1 matching over 8 bases. V was pared by 4 bases and J by 4 bases, with 2 bases of the junction left unmatched. The CDR3 extends over 13 amino acids. The germline gives CDR1 MGHDK, CDR2 SYGVNS. CDR3 in DNA: TGTGCCAGCAGTGCGGACAGGGCCACTGAAGCTTTCTTT. Amino acids: CASSADRATEAFF.